The 21 T cell receptor beta chains below come from one sample, sequenced in a study of blood T cell repertoires in COVID-19 (dated by TCRdb to about 2020). Libraries came from the immunoSEQ multiplex PCR assay. Sourced from immuneACCESS, this table was stored by TCRdb with only in-frame sequences that have V and J called. A share of the clones is absent; for the studies checked, an unresolved V gene accounts for under half, and the remainder has no known explanation. The sample table contains tens of thousands of clones; only one count was recorded for roughly 80% of them. The ten largest clones take up about 14% of the sample. The sequenced sample consisted of peripheral blood. The receptor source for this set is a human donor with acute or convalescent COVID-19. The donor label of this sample is uncertain.

This clone has a handful of counts. J is TRBJ1-6 and V is TRBV28; possibly TRBD1 for D (6 bases). Trimming took off 6 bases at V and 10 bases at J, with 16 bases between the two ends. Germline CDR1 and CDR2: MDHEN and SYDVKM. The CDR3 sequence is 14 residues long. This chain's CDR3 is CASREQGLSSPLHF. The CDR3 DNA reads as TGTGCCAGCAGAGAACAGGGTTTAAGCTCACCCCTCCACTTT. The complete variable domain, with remaining parts taken from reference TRBV28 and TRBJ1-6, reads DVKVTQSSRYLVKRTGEKVFLECVQDMDHENMFWYRQDPGLGLRLIYFSYDVKMKEKGDIPEGYSVSREKKERFSLILESASTNQTSMYLCASREQGLSSPLHFGNGTRLTVT.

The CDR3 nucleotides read TGTGCCAGCAGTGAAGTTCCCGTCTTACAGCAATACAATGAGCAGTTCTTC. Residues: CASSEVPVLQQYNEQFF. The V call is TRBV6-1, the J call TRBJ2-1; D remains unclear. Germline CDR1 is MNHNS and CDR2 is SASEGT. The CDR3 sequence is 17 residues long. V was pared by 1 base and J by 4 bases, with 17 bases between.

The genes are TRBV28 and TRBJ1-4, with 11 bases fitting TRBD1. The CDR3 covers 15 residues. The trim removed 6 bases at V and 6 bases at J, leaving 6 bases unmatched. From germline, CDR1 is MDHEN and CDR2 SYDVKM. CDR3 region: CASRPRDRGDEKLFF. Here the CDR3 DNA reads TGTGCCAGCAGACCCCGGGACAGGGGGGATGAAAAACTGTTTTTT.

The rearrangement uses TRBV29-1 and TRBJ1-2; TRBD1 matches at 10 bases. V lost 5 bases, J lost 9 bases, and 3 bases stayed unmatched. Germline V gene lookup returns CDR1 SQVTM and CDR2 ANQGSEA. CDR3 length: 11 residues. CDR3 coding DNA: TGCAGCGTTCTGACAGGGGGCAGCTACACCTTC. As protein: CSVLTGGSYTF.

This clone was picked up one time. The genes are TRBV14 and TRBJ1-1, with D maybe TRBD1 (6 bases). The V gene's germline CDR1 is SGHDN and CDR2 FVKESK. V lost 1 base to trimming and J lost 1 base, with 13 bases between them. The length of the CDR3 is 16 residues. The chain's CDR3 is CASSQVRDTPNTEAFF. The CDR3 bases are TGTGCCAGCAGCCAAGTCAGGGACACTCCGAACACTGAAGCTTTCTTT.

The chain uses TRBV24-1 and TRBJ1-4; D might be TRBD1 (6 bases). CDR3 length: 13 residues. The V end lost 3 bases, the J end lost 7 bases, and 8 bases lay between the germline ends. The germline V gene has CDR1 KGHDR and CDR2 SFDVKD. The CDR3 DNA is TGTGCCACCAGTGATCTAGGGGGTGAAAAACTGTTTTTT. Residues: CATSDLGGEKLFF.

The chain recombines TRBV19 with TRBJ1-2, with D possibly matching TRBD1 (5 bases). V lost 3 bases and J lost 2, with 10 bases in between. CDR3 length: 14 residues. The germline V gene encodes CDR1 LNHDA and CDR2 SQIVND (reference sequence). In DNA, the CDR3 is TGTGCCAGTAGTATTGGACACTCGAACTATGGCTACACCTTC. The encoded protein is CASSIGHSNYGYTF.

This chain joins TRBV9 and TRBJ2-3, with 8 bases that match TRBD1. V was pared by 2 bases and J by 0 bases, with 8 bases of the junction left unmatched. This CDR3 comprises 17 residues. The germline gives CDR1 SGDLS, CDR2 YYNGEE. The CDR3 DNA reads as TGTGCCAGCAGCGTCCTGGGGGGACAGGTCAGCACAGATACGCAGTATTTT. Its protein product is CASSVLGGQVSTDTQYF.

The chain combines TRBV6-2 or TRBV6-3 with TRBJ2-7; TRBD1 is a possible D gene (6 bases). CDR1 is MNHEY and CDR2 is SVGEGT in the germline V gene. There are 17 residues in the CDR3. With 6 bases removed from V and 4 bases from J, the gap between germline ends came to 25 bases. The CDR3 sequence: CASSQGPGPGLSYEQYF. In DNA form, the CDR3 reads TGTGCCAGCAGCCAGGGGCCGGGCCCAGGTCTCAGTTACGAGCAGTACTTC.

V and J are TRBV3-1 (or the pseudogene TRBV3-2) and TRBJ2-1; D is perhaps TRBD1 (6 bases). Germline CDR1 LGHDT, CDR2 YNNKEL (reference sequence). This CDR3 contains 14 residues. Deletions cut 4 bases from V and 7 bases from J, with 14 bases between. As DNA, the CDR3 is TGTGCCAGCAGCCCAGCACAGGGTTGGAATGAGCAGTTCTTC. Amino acids: CASSPAQGWNEQFF.

The chain employs TRBV12-3 or TRBV12-4 and TRBJ1-1, with D tentatively TRBD1 (6 bases). CDR3 length equals 13 residues. V lost 10 bases to trimming and J lost 4 bases, with 16 bases between them. CDR3 DNA: TGTGCCACCTCAGGGGACGGGATCACTGAAGCTTTCTTT. Translation: CATSGDGITEAFF.

The CDR3 sequence: CASSNRDRAVHNEQFF. The CDR3 nucleotides are TGTGCCAGCAGTAACCGAGACAGGGCAGTGCACAATGAGCAGTTCTTC. The chain combines TRBV2 with TRBJ2-1; 7 positions match TRBD1. CDR1 is SNHLY, CDR2 FYNNEI, per germline. The CDR3 spans 16 residues. The junction had 12 bases not matched to a gene; V was cut back by 5 bases and J by 5 bases.

The CDR3 DNA is TGCGCCAGCAGTCAATCCACCGACAGGGGGATGAACACTGAAGCTTTCTTT. It yields the protein CASSQSTDRGMNTEAFF. The chain is built from TRBV23-1 and TRBJ1-1, with 9 bases that match TRBD1. TRBV23-1 belongs to the ORF category, with a function that is uncertain. This CDR3 is built from 17 residues. With V trimmed by 0 bases and J by 0 bases, 5 bases remained unmatched.

This clone showed up just a few times. The sample carries other DNA sequences with the same CDR3. J is TRBJ1-3 and V is TRBV6-5; a possible D gene is TRBD1 (5 bases). The CDR3 is made up of 15 amino acids. The germline V gene has CDR1 MNHEY and CDR2 SVGAGI. V shed 0 bases and J shed 0 bases, with 6 bases lying between them. The CDR3: CASSYSGGSGNTIYF. Written as DNA, the CDR3 is TGTGCCAGCAGTTACTCGGGGGGCTCTGGAAACACCATATATTTT.

This chain links TRBV20-1 with TRBJ2-5; D uncertain. CDR1 DFQATT and CDR2 SNEGSKA come from the germline V gene (reference sequence). V lost 4 bases and J lost 4, with 4 bases in between. This CDR3 has 10 residues. CDR3 in DNA: TGCAGTGCTACGGGAGAGACCCAGTACTTC. This codes for CSATGETQYF.

CDR3 region: CASSVGVTVTDYGYTF. The CDR3 DNA follows: TGTGCCAGCAGCGTAGGTGTTACAGTCACGGACTATGGCTACACCTTC. The rearrangement links TRBV9 to TRBJ1-2, with D unresolved. Deletions cut 0 bases from V and 3 bases from J, with 15 bases between. CDR3 length equals 16 residues. Germline V CDR1 and CDR2: SGDLS, YYNGEE.

V and J are TRBV9 and TRBJ2-2, with 11 bases matching TRBD2. The CDR3 is 18 residues long. The ends lost 4 bases at V and 1 base at J; junction bases unmatched: 9. Germline V gives CDR1 SGDLS, CDR2 YYNGEE. CDR3 nucleotide sequence: TGTGCCAGCAGCCCATTCCGTAGCGGGGGGGTGAACACCGGGGAGCTGTTTTTT. This gives the protein CASSPFRSGGVNTGELFF.

V usage is TRBV18 and J usage is TRBJ1-6; 9 bases fit TRBD1. The CDR3 has 15 amino acids. With V trimmed by 4 bases and J by 8 bases, 6 bases remained unmatched. Germline V gene sequence: CDR1 KGHSH, CDR2 LQKENI. The CDR3 sequence is CASSRSQGADSPLHF. CDR3 nucleotides: TGTGCCAGCTCACGATCACAGGGGGCTGATTCACCCCTCCACTTT.

The J gene is TRBJ2-7, the V gene TRBV5-1; TRBD2 might be the D (5 bases). CDR3 length equals 15 residues. The V gene's germline CDR1 is SGHRS and CDR2 YFSETQ. The V end was cut by 3 bases, the J end by 3 bases, with 16 bases between. CDR3: CASSSGGGGRYEQYF. The CDR3 DNA is TGCGCCAGCAGCTCCGGTGGTGGCGGGCGCTACGAGCAGTACTTC.

The J gene is TRBJ1-1, the V gene TRBV30, with D possibly being TRBD1 (5 bases). The CDR3 runs 12 residues. Germline values: CDR1 GTSNPN, CDR2 SVGIG (reference sequence). V shed 5 bases and J shed 10 bases, with 17 bases lying between them. CDR3 region: CAWGPGLQVAFF. In DNA, the CDR3 is TGTGCCTGGGGCCCGGGACTACAAGTAGCTTTCTTT. Using reference TRBV30 and TRBJ1-1 for the parts outside the CDR3, the full variable domain is SQTIHQWPATLVQPVGSPLSLECTVEGTSNPNLYWYRQAAGRGLQLLFYSVGIGQISSEVPQNLSASRPQDRQFILSSKKLLLSDSGFYLCAWGPGLQVAFFGQGTRLTVV.

This chain links TRBV18 with TRBJ2-7; 9 nucleotides align to TRBD1. Germline V lookup: CDR1 KGHSH, CDR2 LQKENI. This CDR3 region has 16 residues. Germline trimming cut 2 bases from V and 0 bases from J; bases unmatched to any gene: 5. As DNA, the CDR3 is TGTGCCAGCTCACCATTGGGACAGGGTAGCTCCTACGAGCAGTACTTC. This sequence encodes CASSPLGQGSSYEQYF.